One and the same sample provided the 3 T cell receptor beta chains below, sequenced in a study of CD8+ T cells in alopecia areata. In each case, RNA was isolated and then reverse transcribed into cDNA as the sequencing template. Only in-frame clones appear in the TCRdb table, and some are missing; sequencing was by immunoSEQ multiplex PCR. The sample yields over 15,000 clones, 60% seen once. Alopecia areata patients provided lesional scalp punch biopsies and peripheral blood. The sequencing sample was made of skin. The receptors derive from a human donor with alopecia areata.

The chain carries TRBV28 and TRBJ2-1, with D perhaps TRBD1 (6 bases). The CDR3 extends over 15 amino acids. The V gene's germline CDR1 is MDHEN and CDR2 SYDVKM. V lost 8 bases and J lost 0, with 14 bases in between. CDR3 protein: CASPSRGGSYNEQFF. DNA of the CDR3: TGTGCCAGCCCCAGCCGAGGGGGCTCCTACAATGAGCAGTTCTTC.

V usage is TRBV15 and J usage is TRBJ2-7; D remains ambiguous. V gave up 3 bases and J gave up 3 bases, with 15 bases separating them. The CDR3 runs 15 residues. Germline V lookup: CDR1 LNHNV, CDR2 YYDKDF (reference sequence). The CDR3 here is CATSRGRALVYEQYF. The CDR3 region has the DNA TGTGCCACCAGCAGGGGCCGGGCGCTAGTCTACGAGCAGTACTTC.

V and J are TRBV11-1 and TRBJ1-2, with 8 bases identical to TRBD1. Losses at the gene ends were 5 bases for V and 1 base for J; bases not matched to a gene: 3. The V gene's germline CDR1 is SGHAT and CDR2 FQDESV (reference sequence). The CDR3 covers 14 residues. The CDR3 loop is CASSPTGVNYGYTF. As DNA, the CDR3 is TGTGCCAGCAGCCCGACAGGGGTTAACTATGGCTACACCTTC.